The rows below give T cell receptor beta chains drawn from one sample of a study of blood T cells in healthy people across ages. TCRdb fed the 5' RACE reads into MiXCR, producing one record per CDR3 protein. The sample lists 650,000 to 700,000 distinct CDR3 sequences, over 40% occurring once. The specimen was blood. Every receptor here comes from an elderly woman in good health. Both conserved end residues are part of each CDR3. Fields, in order: clone size, J gene, V gene, D gene, CDR3 protein, CDR3 DNA. The D gene is left open where the match is weak. Some rows mark clone size as missing; the rest say once, few, many or name a class of expanded clone.

clone_size: once; j_call: TRBJ2-1; v_call: TRBV4-1; d_call: TRBD1; cdr3_aa: CASSQTMDRGNQFF; cdr3_nt: TGCGCCAGCAGCCAAACCATGGACAGGGGGAACCAGTTCTTC
clone_size: .; j_call: TRBJ1-5; v_call: TRBV29-1; d_call: .; cdr3_aa: CSVTGKGQPQHF; cdr3_nt: TGCAGCGTTACAGGGAAGGGACAGCCCCAGCATTTT
clone_size: few; j_call: TRBJ2-7; v_call: TRBV6-5; d_call: .; cdr3_aa: CASKLRFTSYEQYF; cdr3_nt: TGTGCCAGCAAACTAAGGTTCACCTCCTACGAGCAGTACTTC
clone_size: .; j_call: TRBJ2-2; v_call: TRBV20-1; d_call: .; cdr3_aa: CSASPPGTGELFF; cdr3_nt: TGCAGTGCTAGCCCCCCAGGGACCGGGGAGCTGTTTTTT
clone_size: .; j_call: TRBJ2-2; v_call: TRBV4-2; d_call: TRBD2; cdr3_aa: CASSQDKASGAAGELFF; cdr3_nt: TGTGCCAGCAGCCAAGATAAGGCTAGCGGGGCCGCCGGGGAGCTGTTTTTT
clone_size: many; j_call: TRBJ2-3; v_call: TRBV7-3; d_call: TRBD2; cdr3_aa: CASSLTGGGSTDTQYF; cdr3_nt: TGTGCCAGCAGCTTAACTGGCGGGGGAAGCACAGATACGCAGTATTTT
clone_size: .; j_call: TRBJ1-2; v_call: TRBV24-1; d_call: .; cdr3_aa: CATSETGYSGYTF; cdr3_nt: TGTGCCACCAGTGAAACAGGGTATAGCGGCTACACCTTC
clone_size: .; j_call: TRBJ1-2; v_call: TRBV28; d_call: .; cdr3_aa: CASTPGQNYGYTF; cdr3_nt: TGTGCCAGCACCCCGGGACAAAACTATGGCTACACCTTC
clone_size: .; j_call: TRBJ1-5; v_call: TRBV12-3/TRBV12-4; d_call: .; cdr3_aa: CASAVEYQPQHF; cdr3_nt: TGTGCCAGTGCAGTGGAATATCAGCCCCAGCATTTT
clone_size: many; j_call: TRBJ2-5; v_call: TRBV20-1; d_call: .; cdr3_aa: CSAAVLEETQYF; cdr3_nt: TGCAGTGCGGCGGTCTTGGAAGAGACCCAGTACTTC
clone_size: .; j_call: TRBJ2-2; v_call: TRBV5-1; d_call: .; cdr3_aa: CASSLDSAAISRTGELFF; cdr3_nt: TGCGCCAGCAGCTTGGATTCAGCCGCAATAAGTAGGACCGGGGAGCTGTTTTTT
clone_size: .; j_call: TRBJ1-2; v_call: TRBV10-3; d_call: .; cdr3_aa: CAIKKVPTGGYTF; cdr3_nt: TGTGCCATCAAGAAGGTGCCGACGGGGGGCTACACCTTC
clone_size: .; j_call: TRBJ1-2; v_call: TRBV3-1; d_call: .; cdr3_aa: CASSRGDGYGYTF; cdr3_nt: TGTGCCAGCAGCCGAGGGGATGGCTATGGCTACACCTTC
clone_size: many; j_call: TRBJ2-3; v_call: TRBV27; d_call: .; cdr3_aa: CASSRHPADTQYF; cdr3_nt: TGTGCCAGCAGTCGCCATCCGGCAGATACGCAGTATTTT
clone_size: .; j_call: TRBJ2-1; v_call: TRBV5-1; d_call: .; cdr3_aa: CASTRGDPGASYNEQFF; cdr3_nt: TGCGCCAGCACTAGGGGAGATCCCGGAGCCTCCTACAATGAGCAGTTCTTC
clone_size: many; j_call: TRBJ1-2; v_call: TRBV29-1; d_call: .; cdr3_aa: CSAPRGSYGYTF; cdr3_nt: TGCAGCGCCCCGAGGGGGAGCTATGGCTACACCTTC
clone_size: many; j_call: TRBJ2-5; v_call: TRBV29-1; d_call: TRBD2; cdr3_aa: CSVTGGVKETQYF; cdr3_nt: TGCAGCGTTACCGGGGGGGTAAAAGAGACCCAGTACTTC
clone_size: few; j_call: TRBJ2-3; v_call: TRBV27; d_call: .; cdr3_aa: CASSLFRGATDTQYF; cdr3_nt: TGTGCCAGCAGTTTATTCCGAGGGGCAACAGATACGCAGTATTTT
clone_size: many; j_call: TRBJ1-1; v_call: TRBV29-1; d_call: .; cdr3_aa: CSGTDREQAFF; cdr3_nt: TGCAGCGGGACAGACAGAGAACAAGCTTTCTTT
clone_size: once; j_call: TRBJ2-5; v_call: TRBV3-1; d_call: .; cdr3_aa: CASSQGGGAETQYF; cdr3_nt: TGTGCCAGCAGCCAAGGCGGAGGGGCAGAGACCCAGTACTTC
clone_size: few; j_call: TRBJ2-2; v_call: TRBV3-1; d_call: .; cdr3_aa: CASSQVRGLLSGELFF; cdr3_nt: TGTGCCAGCAGCCAAGTTCGGGGTCTGTTATCGGGGGAGCTGTTTTTT
clone_size: .; j_call: TRBJ1-1; v_call: TRBV10-3; d_call: .; cdr3_aa: CAISVKGMNTEAFF; cdr3_nt: TGTGCCATCAGTGTCAAAGGGATGAACACTGAAGCTTTCTTT
clone_size: many; j_call: TRBJ2-5; v_call: TRBV24-1; d_call: TRBD2; cdr3_aa: CATSDPRGSGRKQETQYF; cdr3_nt: TGTGCCACCAGTGACCCGAGGGGTAGCGGGAGGAAACAAGAGACCCAGTACTTC
clone_size: .; j_call: TRBJ2-3; v_call: TRBV12-3/TRBV12-4; d_call: .; cdr3_aa: CTSRVGADTQYF; cdr3_nt: TGTACCAGCCGGGTGGGGGCAGATACGCAGTATTTT
clone_size: many; j_call: TRBJ2-5; v_call: TRBV10-3; d_call: TRBD2; cdr3_aa: CATSSGGADETQYF; cdr3_nt: TGTGCCACCTCTAGCGGGGGGGCCGATGAGACCCAGTACTTC
clone_size: few; j_call: TRBJ1-1; v_call: TRBV7-9; d_call: .; cdr3_aa: CASSWTEDTEAFF; cdr3_nt: TGTGCCAGCAGCTGGACAGAGGACACTGAAGCTTTCTTT
clone_size: few; j_call: TRBJ2-3; v_call: TRBV20-1; d_call: TRBD2; cdr3_aa: CSVAGGPRGTDTQYF; cdr3_nt: TGCAGTGTTGCGGGGGGGCCGCGGGGCACAGATACGCAGTATTTT
clone_size: .; j_call: TRBJ2-7; v_call: TRBV27; d_call: .; cdr3_aa: CASSLSGGTANEQYF; cdr3_nt: TGTGCCAGCAGTTTATCAGGAGGGACCGCAAACGAGCAGTACTTC
clone_size: few; j_call: TRBJ1-1; v_call: TRBV20-1; d_call: TRBD1; cdr3_aa: CSPGQGNTEAFF; cdr3_nt: TGCAGTCCTGGACAGGGGAACACTGAAGCTTTCTTT
clone_size: once; j_call: TRBJ1-1; v_call: TRBV29-1; d_call: .; cdr3_aa: CGGGELGTEAFF; cdr3_nt: TGCGGGGGGGGGGAGCTCGGGACTGAAGCTTTCTTT
clone_size: .; j_call: TRBJ2-3; v_call: TRBV5-1; d_call: TRBD2; cdr3_aa: CASSASGRSTDTQYF; cdr3_nt: TGCGCCAGCAGCGCTAGCGGGAGAAGCACAGATACGCAGTATTTT
clone_size: .; j_call: TRBJ1-2; v_call: TRBV3-1; d_call: TRBD1; cdr3_aa: CASSTREGAYGYTF; cdr3_nt: TGTGCCAGCAGCACCCGGGAGGGGGCATATGGCTACACCTTC
clone_size: many; j_call: TRBJ1-2; v_call: TRBV28; d_call: .; cdr3_aa: CASSFRYRDTSRGYTF; cdr3_nt: TGTGCCAGCAGTTTTCGTTATCGGGACACCTCACGAGGCTACACCTTC